This TCR beta chain was recovered during a study of blood T cell repertoires in COVID-19. The CDR3 is 14 residues long. Unmatched junction bases numbered 7, after V lost 8 bases and J lost 2 bases. CDR1 and CDR2 from the germline V gene are MNHEY and SMNVEV (reference sequence). Original processing notes: The assay estimated nucleated cells by amplifying reference gene primers. TCRdb keeps only in-frame clones here, not all; method: immunoSEQ multiplex PCR. The DNA was the basis for D and trimming; V, J and clone size are from that table. In the table there are approximately 180,000 clones, 80% to 90% of which are singletons.

J is TRBJ1-1 and V is TRBV27; 8 bases fit TRBD1. Sequencing used peripheral blood. The TCR originated in a man in his forties with active or convalescent COVID-19. The CDR3 DNA reads TGTGCCAGCGCTCCCGGGACAGGAAACACTGAAGCTTTCTTT. Encoded protein: CASAPGTGNTEAFF.